This is a list of T cell receptor beta chains from one sample in a study of blood T cell repertoires in COVID-19. Sequencing was performed with immunoSEQ multiplex PCR; in TCRdb, only in-frame clones are kept and a portion is missing. The sample has roughly 450,000 clones; around 91% are singletons. Material: PBMCs or T cells enriched from blood (not recorded which). The source of these receptors is a man between 18 and 35 years old who had recovered from COVID-19. Each CDR3 is given with its conserved first and last residue.

cdr3_length: 13
j_call: TRBJ1-5
v_call: TRBV7-9
cdr3_aa: CASSPGGNQPQHF

cdr3_length: 13
j_call: TRBJ2-5
v_call: TRBV10-3
cdr3_aa: CAGGSPGAETQYF

cdr3_length: 16
j_call: TRBJ1-6
v_call: TRBV7-3
cdr3_aa: CASSQTPDRVESPLHF

cdr3_length: 13
j_call: TRBJ1-2
v_call: TRBV5-1
cdr3_aa: CASSLGQGNGYTF

cdr3_length: 15
j_call: TRBJ1-4
v_call: TRBV5-6
cdr3_aa: CASSQVQGTNEKLFF

cdr3_length: 17
j_call: TRBJ1-1
v_call: TRBV9
cdr3_aa: CASSHGTGIDFSTEAFF

cdr3_length: 14
j_call: TRBJ1-1
v_call: TRBV28
cdr3_aa: CASSAPRSGTEAFF

cdr3_length: 18
j_call: TRBJ2-7
v_call: TRBV4-1
cdr3_aa: CASSQTPFTGLASYEQYF

cdr3_length: 16
j_call: TRBJ1-6
v_call: TRBV3-1/TRBV3-2
cdr3_aa: CASSSRLDRANPPLHF

cdr3_length: 15
j_call: TRBJ2-1
v_call: TRBV11-3
cdr3_aa: CASSLGSASYNEQFF

cdr3_length: 16
j_call: TRBJ1-4
v_call: TRBV3-1/TRBV3-2
cdr3_aa: CASSPSQVSTNEKLFF

cdr3_length: 16
j_call: TRBJ1-1
v_call: TRBV5-1
cdr3_aa: CASSLDAVRASIEAFF

cdr3_length: 17
j_call: TRBJ2-1
v_call: TRBV3-1/TRBV3-2
cdr3_aa: CASSQDRSGTTNNEQFF

cdr3_length: 13
j_call: TRBJ2-7
v_call: TRBV29-1
cdr3_aa: CSVSKRDPSEQYF

cdr3_length: 15
j_call: TRBJ2-5
v_call: TRBV7-9
cdr3_aa: CASSFGDREQETQYF

cdr3_length: 15
j_call: TRBJ1-6
v_call: TRBV28
cdr3_aa: CASSPSTRLYSPLHF

cdr3_length: 18
j_call: TRBJ1-2
v_call: TRBV19
cdr3_aa: CASSIGGTRTASPYGYTF

cdr3_length: 13
j_call: TRBJ2-1
v_call: TRBV12-3/TRBV12-4
cdr3_aa: CASRPLGNNEQFF

cdr3_length: 17
j_call: TRBJ2-7
v_call: TRBV4-1
cdr3_aa: CASSQAQTSGSEYEQYF

cdr3_length: 14
j_call: TRBJ1-5
v_call: TRBV7-9
cdr3_aa: CASSRDSGSQPQHF

cdr3_length: 13
j_call: TRBJ1-6
v_call: TRBV4-1
cdr3_aa: CASSQPGNSPLHF

cdr3_length: 15
j_call: TRBJ1-1
v_call: TRBV2
cdr3_aa: CASSNSGLLNTEAFF